Sequencing of this T cell receptor beta chain was carried out in a study of vaccination effects on CD4 cells after COVID-19. Study summary: Specimens were obtained from a couple of convalescent patients 16 days and one week prior to vaccination. Study outcomes and limitations: Spike-reactive clones present post-vaccine in convalescents were predominantly new vaccine-induced clones. Late in the post-vaccination period, infection-induced and vaccine-induced clones underwent marked clonal contraction.

Antigen-specific CD4+ T cells expanded by the ViraFEST assay with viral peptide pools were then sequenced. The culture ran for about eleven days before CD4+ T cells were isolated. The person acquired a PCR-confirmed SARS-CoV-2 infection between March and December 2020. Concerning this clone: The antigen is not known.

This CDR3 comprises 14 residues. Germline V CDR1 and CDR2: MNHEY, SVGAGI. The junction had 8 bases not matched to a gene; V was cut back by 7 bases and J by 4 bases. The table came from immunoSEQ multiplex PCR; TCRdb's copy has only in-frame clones and leaves some out. Among under 55,000 clones listed, about 68% were seen once. The chain uses TRBV6-5 and TRBJ2-7; 9 bases match TRBD1. Source: CD4+ T cells from PBMCs cultured with a peptide pool, taken before COVID-19 vaccination. This TCR came from a human donor who had a prior SARS-CoV-2 infection. CDR3 protein: CASKPGQGIYEQYF. CDR3 coding DNA: TGTGCCAGCAAGCCGGGACAGGGTATTTACGAGCAGTACTTC.